The 29 T cell receptor beta chains listed next were all sequenced from one sample in a study of cytomegalovirus exposure and HLA in healthy donors. The PCR had 60 Vbeta and 13 Jbeta primers. The data were produced by immunoSEQ multiplex PCR, yet TCRdb's version contains in-frame clones alone and is incomplete. The sample includes around 200,000 clones, around 77% of them seen just once. The source material was PBMCs. Every receptor here comes from a woman under 30 in good health and CMV-seronegative.

Comments on this clone: Compared with germline, one end of the junction differs, possibly owing to a read error. The rearrangement uses TRBV15 and TRBJ1-1; TRBD1 is a possible D gene (6 bases). Germline V gene sequence: CDR1 LNHNV, CDR2 YYDKDF (reference sequence). The CDR3 contains 12 residues. In nucleotides, the CDR3 is TGTGCCACCAGCACAACAGGGACCTCCCTTTTGTTT. Translating it yields CATSTTGTSLLF. The variable domain in full, with the rest retrieved from reference TRBV15 and TRBJ1-1, is DAMVIQNPRYQVTQFGKPVTLSCSQTLNHNVMYWYQQKSSQAPKLLFHYYDKDFNNEADTPDNFQSRRPNTSFCFLDIRSPGLGDTAMYLCATSTTGTSLLFGQGTRLTVV.

The rearrangement uses TRBV6-5 and TRBJ2-7; 13 bases line up with TRBD2. Germline loops: CDR1 MNHEY, CDR2 SVGAGI. Trimming removed 2 bases from V and 2 bases from J; junction bases left unmatched: 3. This CDR3 comprises 16 residues. The CDR3 sequence: CASSYTGLAGAYEQYF. The CDR3 DNA reads TGTGCCAGCAGTTACACAGGACTAGCGGGGGCCTACGAGCAGTACTTC.

A remark on this clone: Other DNA sequences in the same sample also yield this CDR3. V usage is TRBV9 and J usage is TRBJ1-6, with 11 bases matching TRBD1. This CDR3 spans 16 amino acids. Trimming cost V 4 bases and J 8 bases; bases outside gene matches: 8. Germline V lookup: CDR1 SGDLS, CDR2 YYNGEE. Written as DNA, the CDR3 is TGTGCCAGCAGCACCCGGACAGGGGGCAGGGATTCACCCCTCCACTTT. This encodes CASSTRTGGRDSPLHF.

This chain connects TRBV28 to TRBJ1-6; 7 bases are a match to TRBD1. CDR1 MDHEN and CDR2 SYDVKM come from the germline V gene. The CDR3 extends over 13 amino acids. V lost 8 bases, J lost 9 bases, and 7 bases stayed unmatched. The CDR3 loop reads CASDDRASSPLHF. The CDR3 nucleotides are TGTGCCAGCGATGACAGGGCCAGTTCACCCCTCCACTTT.

The CDR3 reads CASRRTGELFF. The CDR3, as DNA: TGTGCCAGCCGTCGCACCGGGGAGCTGTTTTTT. V usage is TRBV25-1 and J usage is TRBJ2-2; D call uncertain. V was trimmed by 8 bases and J by 4 bases, leaving 5 bases between them. Per the germline V gene, CDR1 is MGHDK and CDR2 is SYGVNS. This CDR3 is built from 11 residues.

The chain is built from TRBV28 and TRBJ2-7; weak D call: TRBD1 (6 bases). CDR1 and CDR2 (germline): MDHEN, SYDVKM. There are 14 residues in the CDR3. Trimming removed 1 base from V and 4 bases from J, with 11 bases in between. CDR3 protein: CASSLLIRGYEQYF. The CDR3 nucleotides are TGTGCCAGCAGTTTATTGATTAGGGGGTACGAGCAGTACTTC.

CDR3 sequence: CASSEGREGSEQFF. The CDR3 DNA sequence: TGTGCCAGCAGTGAAGGGCGGGAGGGGTCTGAGCAGTTCTTC. The chain links TRBV6-1 to TRBJ2-1, with 9 bases fitting TRBD2. The CDR3 spans 14 residues. The germline gives CDR1 MNHNS, CDR2 SASEGT. V was pared by 1 base and J by 9 bases, with 4 bases of the junction left unmatched.

In nucleotides, the CDR3 is TGCGCCAGCAGCCAGAGGTACGGGGACGAGCAGTACTTC. Its translation is CASSQRYGDEQYF. The chain recombines TRBV4-3 with TRBJ2-7; D possibly corresponds to TRBD2 (5 bases). Germline CDR1 is LGHNA and CDR2 is YSLEER. The CDR3 spans 13 residues. V was pared by 3 bases and J by 5 bases, with 11 bases between.

The rearrangement uses TRBV27 and TRBJ1-2, with 11 bases aligning to TRBD1. V lost 6 bases and J lost 7; bases outside the gene matches: 10. In germline, CDR1 is MNHEY, CDR2 SMNVEV (reference sequence). The CDR3 covers 15 residues. The DNA for the CDR3 is TGTGCCAGCAGCCCGTGGACAGGGGGCGCAGGTGGCTACACCTTC. Amino acid sequence: CASSPWTGGAGGYTF.

The V and J genes are TRBV7-2 and TRBJ1-1; D is unresolved. Germline CDR1 is SGHTA and CDR2 is FQGNSA. CDR3 length equals 14 residues. Trimming left V 6 bases short and J 3 bases short, with 14 bases between. Here the CDR3 reads CASRHAWADTEAFF. For the CDR3, the DNA is TGTGCCAGCAGGCACGCGTGGGCCGACACTGAAGCTTTCTTT.

The chain combines TRBV27 with TRBJ1-5; 10 bases are shared with TRBD1. The ends lost 5 bases at V and 4 bases at J; junction bases unmatched: 8. The CDR3 extends over 16 amino acids. The germline V gene encodes CDR1 MNHEY and CDR2 SMNVEV (reference sequence). The CDR3 region is CASSPQGQGGNQPQHF. In nucleotides, the CDR3 is TGTGCCAGCAGTCCGCAAGGACAGGGGGGTAATCAGCCCCAGCATTTT.

The chain links TRBV27 to TRBJ2-7; 9 bases align to TRBD2. V lost 3 bases and J lost 4; bases outside the gene matches: 7. The germline V gene has CDR1 MNHEY and CDR2 SMNVEV (reference sequence). The CDR3 has 15 residues. The CDR3 loop reads CASSFLAGNEYEQYF. CDR3 bases: TGTGCCAGCAGTTTCCTAGCGGGGAACGAATACGAGCAGTACTTC.

This chain connects TRBV20-1 to TRBJ2-1; 7 nucleotides match TRBD1. The length of the CDR3 is 11 residues. The trim removed 3 bases at V and 15 bases at J, leaving 8 bases unmatched. CDR1 DFQATT and CDR2 SNEGSKA come from the germline V gene (reference sequence). For the CDR3, the DNA is TGCAGTGCTAGCAAAACAGGGGCAAGGTTCTTC. Protein: CSASKTGARFF.

In this sample, this clone turned up once. The chain is built from TRBV11-2 and TRBJ1-2; 7 bases match TRBD1. Trimming cost V 5 bases and J 3 bases; bases outside gene matches: 9. Germline V gives CDR1 SGHAT, CDR2 FQNNGV. The CDR3 has 15 amino acids. The CDR3 nucleotides are TGTGCCAGCAGCCCGACAGGGATGGTGCACTATGGCTACACCTTC. Translating it yields CASSPTGMVHYGYTF.

The rearrangement uses TRBV7-9 and TRBJ1-1, with 12 bases lining up with TRBD1. The CDR3 is made up of 19 amino acids. J was trimmed by 3 bases and V by 6 bases; bases with no gene match: 17. Germline assignment: CDR1 SEHNR and CDR2 FQNEAQ (reference sequence). The CDR3 loop is CASRKSPGQGALKDTEAFF. In DNA form, the CDR3 reads TGTGCCAGCAGAAAATCACCGGGACAGGGGGCATTAAAGGACACTGAAGCTTTCTTT.

The rearrangement joins TRBV18 to TRBJ2-5; the D gene is possibly TRBD2 (6 bases). The assigned J gene may be wrong: the sequence end matches TRBJ2-7 better. The CDR3 extends over 16 amino acids. The V gene's germline CDR1 is KGHSH and CDR2 LQKENI. This CDR3 is CASSPDGGMGPYEQYF. The CDR3 bases are TGTGCCAGCTCACCTGATGGAGGGATGGGGCCCTACGAGCAGTACTTC.

The chain carries TRBV5-1 and TRBJ1-2; D is perhaps TRBD1 (5 bases). With 0 bases removed from V and 4 bases from J, the gap between germline ends came to 7 bases. This CDR3 region has 13 residues. Germline V gene data show CDR1 as SGHRS and CDR2 as YFSETQ. CDR3 region: CASSLGTPYGYTF. CDR3 DNA: TGCGCCAGCAGCTTGGGGACACCCTATGGCTACACCTTC.

The genes are TRBV7-2 and TRBJ2-3, with TRBD2 as a possible D gene (6 bases). This CDR3 is 16 amino acids long. Per the germline V gene, CDR1 is SGHTA and CDR2 is FQGNSA. With 0 bases removed from V and 0 bases from J, the gap between germline ends came to 10 bases. CDR3 region: CASSLAPGTSTDTQYF. For the CDR3, the DNA is TGTGCCAGCAGCTTAGCGCCCGGGACTAGCACAGATACGCAGTATTTT. The full variable domain, its missing parts supplied by reference TRBV7-2 and TRBJ2-3, is GAGVSQSPSNKVTEKGKDVELRCDPISGHTALYWYRQSLGQGLEFLIYFQGNSAPDKSGLPSDRFSAERTGGSVSTLTIQRTQQEDSAVYLCASSLAPGTSTDTQYFGPGTRLTVL.

The chain joins TRBV4-2 to TRBJ1-2; D might be TRBD1 (5 bases). The CDR3 is 15 amino acids. The germline CDR1 and CDR2 sequences are LGHNA and YNFKEQ. The germline V and J ends were trimmed by 3 bases and 1 base, with 12 bases remaining between them. In DNA, the CDR3 is TGTGCCAGCAGCCAGGGACTGGGGATTAACTATGGCTACACCTTC. Protein: CASSQGLGINYGYTF.

This chain uses TRBV14 with TRBJ2-7; weak D call: TRBD2 (7 bases). Per the germline V gene, CDR1 is SGHDN and CDR2 is FVKESK. The CDR3 covers 14 residues. V lost 2 bases, J lost 5 bases, and 13 bases lay in between. The CDR3 coding sequence is TGTGCCAGCAGCCAAAACAGGGAGGGGGACGAGCAGTACTTC. Encoded protein: CASSQNREGDEQYF.

This chain connects TRBV14 to TRBJ2-2, with TRBD1 as a possible D gene (5 bases). Germline values: CDR1 SGHDN, CDR2 FVKESK. This CDR3 spans 15 amino acids. Trimming shortened V by 4 bases and J by 0 bases, and 9 bases separated the two germline ends. The CDR3 bases are TGTGCCAGCAGCCTACAGGCCCCGAACACCGGGGAGCTGTTTTTT. Translating gives CASSLQAPNTGELFF.

The chain recombines TRBV28 with TRBJ1-6; the D is unclear. With 3 bases removed from V and 9 bases from J, the gap between germline ends came to 6 bases. The germline gives CDR1 MDHEN, CDR2 SYDVKM. The CDR3 has 12 amino acids. CDR3 residues: CASSFPLSPLHF. CDR3 nucleotides: TGTGCCAGCAGTTTTCCTCTTTCACCCCTCCACTTT.

The chain uses TRBV7-6 and TRBJ2-3; TRBD1 matches 7 bases. The V gene end was trimmed by 5 bases and the J gene end by 6 bases; junction bases not matched to a gene: 8. The length of the CDR3 is 14 residues. Germline CDR1 reads SGHVS; CDR2 reads FNYEAQ. CDR3 DNA sequence: TGTGCCAGCAGCCTCCCGACAGGGACCGATACGCAGTATTTT. Translated, it gives CASSLPTGTDTQYF. The full variable domain, in which reference TRBV7-6 and TRBJ2-3 provide the parts outside the CDR3, is GAGVSQSPRYKVTKRGQDVALRCDPISGHVSLYWYRQALGQGPEFLTYFNYEAQQDKSGLPNDRFSAERPEGSISTLTIQRTEQRDSAMYRCASSLPTGTDTQYFGPGTRLTVL.

The chain joins TRBV27 to TRBJ2-7; D uncertain. There are 14 residues in the CDR3. V was clipped by 6 bases and J by 3 bases, with 15 bases between them. Germline CDR1 reads MNHEY; CDR2 reads SMNVEV (reference sequence). For the CDR3, the DNA is TGTGCCAGCAGACCTTCTACCCTACTCTACGAGCAGTACTTC. Its protein product is CASRPSTLLYEQYF.

V and J are TRBV7-2 and TRBJ2-7; D ambiguous. This CDR3 spans 14 amino acids. Trimming shortened V by 1 base and J by 5 bases, and 12 bases separated the two germline ends. Germline V gives CDR1 SGHTA, CDR2 FQGNSA. The CDR3 spells CASSLDRVSNEQYF. The CDR3 coding sequence is TGTGCCAGCAGCTTAGATCGGGTATCCAACGAGCAGTACTTC.

In DNA form, the CDR3 reads TGTGCCAGCACCGTACCGGGCCAAGAGGGAGAAAAACTGTTTTTT. It codes for CASTVPGQEGEKLFF. The chain uses TRBV25-1 and TRBJ1-4; D is uncertain. Deletions cut 7 bases from V and 8 bases from J, with 20 bases between. CDR3 length equals 15 residues. Germline loops: CDR1 MGHDK, CDR2 SYGVNS.

The chain combines TRBV13 with TRBJ1-1, with D tentatively TRBD1 (6 bases). The CDR3 extends over 13 amino acids. The V and J ends lost 2 bases and 6 bases respectively, with 10 bases between them. Germline loops: CDR1 PRHDT, CDR2 FYEKMQ (reference sequence). CDR3 sequence: CASSLYRVAEAFF. Written as DNA, the CDR3 is TGTGCCAGCAGCTTATACAGGGTCGCTGAAGCTTTCTTT.

This chain uses TRBV7-9 with TRBJ2-1; D gene unclear. CDR1 SEHNR and CDR2 FQNEAQ come from the germline V gene (reference sequence). CDR3 length: 11 amino acids. With 6 bases removed from V and 5 bases from J, the gap between germline ends came to 5 bases. The CDR3 region has the DNA TGTGCCAGCAGACTAAACAATGAGCAGTTCTTC. This sequence encodes CASRLNNEQFF.

The V gene is TRBV27, the J gene TRBJ2-1, with 9 nucleotides matching TRBD2. J lost 0 bases, V lost 7 bases, and 19 bases had no gene match. From germline, CDR1 is MNHEY and CDR2 SMNVEV (reference sequence). This CDR3 is 20 amino acids long. The CDR3 reads CASTTAIAGAVMSSYNEQFF. The CDR3 nucleotides read TGTGCCAGCACCACCGCAATAGCGGGGGCCGTTATGAGCTCCTACAATGAGCAGTTCTTC.